Below are 30 T cell receptor beta chains sequenced from a single sample in a study of T cells in Graves' hyperthyroidism and ophthalmopathy. Researchers took RNA transcripts and amplified the TCR beta CDR3 regions from them. A first-round RT-PCR of the TCR CDR3 used the HTBI primer set. TCRdb processed the multiplex PCR reads anew with MiXCR; each CDR3 protein has one entry. The sample lists some 550,000 distinct CDR3 sequences, roughly 20% occurring once. The sequencing sample was made of blood. The receptor set was obtained from a young man with Graves' hyperthyroidism.

The gene calls are TRBV5-1 and TRBJ1-5; 8 bases agree with TRBD1. CDR1 and CDR2 from the germline V gene are SGHRS and YFSETQ. V was pared by 4 bases and J by 8 bases, with 5 bases of the junction left unmatched. The CDR3 consists of 13 residues. CDR3 nucleotide sequence: TGCGCCAGCAGCCGGTTGACAGGGGAGCCCCAGCATTTT. This translates into CASSRLTGEPQHF.

This clonotype was found many times. The rearrangement links TRBV6-1 to TRBJ2-7, with 11 bases matching TRBD2. Per germline, CDR1 MNHNS and CDR2 SASEGT. V lost 1 base and J lost 3; bases outside the gene matches: 2. CDR3 length: 15 residues. The CDR3 reads CASSEDLAGGYEQYF. DNA of the CDR3: TGTGCCAGCAGTGAAGACCTAGCGGGGGGCTACGAGCAGTACTTC.

This clonotype was observed at least ten times. V usage is TRBV2 and J usage is TRBJ2-7, with 10 bases identical to TRBD1. J lost 4 bases, V lost 10 bases, and 10 bases had no gene match. Germline V gene data show CDR1 as SNHLY and CDR2 as FYNNEI. The CDR3 is 14 residues long. The CDR3 DNA follows: TGTGCCATCAGCCCCGGGACAGGGGAGTACGAGCAGTACTTC. It codes for CAISPGTGEYEQYF.

This clonotype was detected many times. V and J are TRBV7-3 and TRBJ2-7; no firm D call. V dropped 1 base and J dropped 3 bases, with 22 bases sitting between them. CDR3 length equals 18 residues. Germline CDR1 is SGHTA and CDR2 is FQGTGA. The DNA of the CDR3 is TGTGCCAGCAGCTTAAAAGTTGGGGAAAGAGAGACCGTCTACGAGCAGTACTTC. As protein: CASSLKVGERETVYEQYF.

The table lists this clonotype with a few counts. This chain joins TRBV28 and TRBJ1-4; tentatively, D is TRBD1 (5 bases). The CDR3 length is 15 residues. Germline values: CDR1 MDHEN, CDR2 SYDVKM. V shed 3 bases and J shed 6 bases, with 14 bases lying between them. DNA for the CDR3: TGTGCCAGCAGTTTTTTCCTCGGGGCCGATGAAAAACTGTTTTTT. Amino acid sequence: CASSFFLGADEKLFF.

CDR3 coding DNA: TGTGCCACCAGCAGTCAGGTCCACGAGCAGTACTTC. Protein sequence: CATSSQVHEQYF. The V and J genes are TRBV15 and TRBJ2-7; D gene unclear. This CDR3 is built from 12 residues. The germline V and J ends were trimmed by 3 bases and 5 bases, with 8 bases remaining between them. The germline CDR1 and CDR2 sequences are LNHNV and YYDKDF (reference sequence).

This clonotype was counted ten times or more. V usage is TRBV24-1 and J usage is TRBJ1-2, with 8 bases fitting TRBD1. The germline V gene has CDR1 KGHDR and CDR2 SFDVKD. V dropped 3 bases and J dropped 4; count of bases not matched to a gene: 6. The CDR3 spans 15 residues. The CDR3 DNA follows: TGTGCCACCAGTGATGTCAGGGGGCTCGGCTATGGCTACACCTTC. This translates into CATSDVRGLGYGYTF.

This clonotype was counted at least ten times. The CDR3 nucleotides are TGTGCCAGCAGTTCGGCGGGACAGGGGGCATACGAGCAGTACTTC. Its translation is CASSSAGQGAYEQYF. This chain links TRBV27 with TRBJ2-7, with 12 bases identical to TRBD1. The V gene end was trimmed by 4 bases and the J gene end by 4 bases; junction bases not matched to a gene: 5. This CDR3 spans 15 amino acids. CDR1 is MNHEY, CDR2 SMNVEV, per germline (reference sequence).

This clonotype was counted many times. This chain joins TRBV6-1 and TRBJ1-5; perhaps TRBD1 as D (5 bases). The CDR3 is 16 residues long. Germline V gene data show CDR1 as MNHNS and CDR2 as SASEGT. Trimming removed 4 bases at V and 2 bases at J, with 15 bases between. The CDR3 protein is CASSAGRVVGNQPQHF. The CDR3 region has the DNA TGTGCCAGCAGTGCGGGCAGGGTAGTGGGCAATCAGCCCCAGCATTTT.

This clonotype was seen many times. V gene TRBV6-1 combines with J gene TRBJ1-5; D is unclear. Germline V gene sequence: CDR1 MNHNS, CDR2 SASEGT. The CDR3 runs to 13 residues. Trimming stripped 3 bases from V and 4 bases from J, with 7 bases between. The CDR3 sequence is CASSDFQNQPQHF. Written as DNA, the CDR3 is TGTGCCAGCAGTGATTTTCAAAATCAGCCCCAGCATTTT.

This clonotype was recorded only once. The V and J genes are TRBV12-3 or TRBV12-4 and TRBJ1-1, with D possibly being TRBD1 (5 bases). The CDR3 runs to 15 residues. V lost 4 bases and J lost 5, with 17 bases in between. The CDR3 region has the DNA TGTGCCAGCAGTTCAAAGTGGGGGGTTGGAACTGAAGCTTTCTTT. Translating gives CASSSKWGVGTEAFF.

This chain uses TRBV12-3 or TRBV12-4 with TRBJ2-4; D not resolved. V was trimmed by 3 bases and J by 0 bases, leaving 9 bases between them. This CDR3 contains 15 residues. CDR3 DNA: TGTGCCAGCAGTTTCCGGCAGTTAGCCAAAAACATTCAGTACTTC. Its translation: CASSFRQLAKNIQYF.

This clonotype has ten or more counts. The chain is built from TRBV28 and TRBJ1-3; TRBD1 is a possible D gene (5 bases). Germline V lookup: CDR1 MDHEN, CDR2 SYDVKM. Trimming cost V 3 bases and J 5 bases, with 11 bases left between them. The CDR3 totals 14 residues. The CDR3 protein is CASSFRDGRNTIYF. The CDR3 DNA sequence: TGTGCCAGCAGTTTCCGGGACGGAAGAAACACCATATATTTT.

On this clonotype itself: Possible read error: a much larger clone is one base away. Given the absence of the conserved phenylalanine or tryptophan at the CDR3 end, a read error is likely. This chain uses TRBV5-1 with TRBJ1-1; 7 nucleotides align to TRBD1. CDR3 length: 15 amino acids. Germline V lookup: CDR1 SGHRS, CDR2 YFSETQ. V shed 3 bases, J shed 0 bases, and the junction held 5 bases outside the gene matches. The CDR3 DNA reads TGCGCCAGCAGCTGTAGGGACAGCATGAACACTGAAGCTTTCTCT. Its protein product is CASSCRDSMNTEAFS.

Worth noting for this clonotype: An end of the junction does not agree with germline; a read error may underlie this. V gene TRBV18 combines with J gene TRBJ2-4; no clear D gene. The CDR3 is 11 residues long. Per germline, CDR1 KGHSH and CDR2 LQKENI. The DNA of the CDR3 is TGTGCCAGCTCACCAAAGGAGACCCAGTGCTTC. Translated: CASSPKETQCF. Together with reference TRBV18 and TRBJ2-4, the CDR3 gives the full variable domain: NAGVMQNPRHLVRRRGQEARLRCSPMKGHSHVYWYRQLPEEGLKFMVYLQKENIIDESGMPKERFSAEFPKEGPSILRIQQVVRGDSAAYFCASSPKETQCFGAGTRLSVL.

This clonotype occurred many times. V gene TRBV6-5 combines with J gene TRBJ2-7, with 8 bases lining up with TRBD1. Germline V lookup: CDR1 MNHEY, CDR2 SVGAGI. The CDR3 runs 16 residues. J lost 3 bases, V lost 0 bases, and 7 bases had no gene match. CDR3 in DNA: TGTGCCAGCAGTTACTCCGGACAGGGATTAGACTACGAGCAGTACTTC. It encodes CASSYSGQGLDYEQYF.

This clonotype was counted ten times or more. The chain combines TRBV2 with TRBJ2-5; maybe TRBD2 (7 bases). V lost 6 bases to trimming and J lost 3 bases, with 14 bases between them. This CDR3 contains 14 residues. CDR1 SNHLY and CDR2 FYNNEI come from the germline V gene. The CDR3 DNA follows: TGTGCCAGCAGAGGGGGGGGGGCAGAAGAGACCCAGTACTTC. Its translation: CASRGGGAEETQYF.

The chain employs TRBV7-9 and TRBJ2-7; unclear D gene. The CDR3 totals 15 residues. The V end was cut by 2 bases, the J end by 6 bases, with 17 bases between. CDR1 is SEHNR and CDR2 is FQNEAQ in the germline V gene (reference sequence). The CDR3 protein is CASSLFGQTTSEQYF. For the CDR3, the DNA is TGTGCCAGCAGCTTATTCGGGCAGACAACCAGCGAGCAGTACTTC.

As for this clonotype: A clone one base away is much larger, so this may be a read error. V gene TRBV11-1 combines with J gene TRBJ1-2, with a possible D match to TRBD1 (6 bases). Germline V gives CDR1 SGHAT, CDR2 FQDESV (reference sequence). The CDR3 has 14 residues. Trimming removed 0 bases at V and 3 bases at J, with 8 bases between. The CDR3 is CASSLAPGDYGYTF. The DNA of the CDR3 is TGTGCCAGCAGCTTAGCGCCAGGGGACTATGGCTACACCTTC.

This clonotype was picked up many times. The chain couples TRBV15 to TRBJ1-1; perhaps TRBD1 as D (6 bases). V gave up 3 bases and J gave up 2 bases, with 10 bases separating them. This CDR3 comprises 14 residues. Germline V gives CDR1 LNHNV, CDR2 YYDKDF (reference sequence). Written as DNA, the CDR3 is TGTGCCACCAGCAGTACAGGGAAAAACACTGAAGCTTTCTTT. Its protein product is CATSSTGKNTEAFF. Combining the CDR3 with reference TRBV15 and TRBJ1-1 gives the whole variable domain DAMVIQNPRYQVTQFGKPVTLSCSQTLNHNVMYWYQQKSSQAPKLLFHYYDKDFNNEADTPDNFQSRRPNTSFCFLDIRSPGLGDTAMYLCATSSTGKNTEAFFGQGTRLTVV.

The V call is TRBV28, the J call TRBJ1-1, with 8 bases aligning to TRBD1. Germline values: CDR1 MDHEN, CDR2 SYDVKM. With V trimmed by 7 bases and J by 4 bases, 5 bases remained unmatched. This CDR3 spans 13 amino acids. CDR3 residues: CASTKDRGTEAFF. The CDR3 DNA is TGTGCCAGCACTAAAGACAGGGGCACTGAAGCTTTCTTT.

This clonotype showed up many times. The chain carries TRBV12-3 or TRBV12-4 and TRBJ2-5, with 7 bases matching TRBD1. V lost 5 bases, J lost 2 bases, and 5 bases stayed unmatched. The CDR3 covers 14 residues. The CDR3 nucleotides are TGTGCCAGCAGTCAAGGACAGGCACAAGAGACCCAGTACTTC. Encoded protein: CASSQGQAQETQYF.

This chain joins TRBV24-1 and TRBJ1-1; D is ambiguous. The V end lost 6 bases, the J end lost 7 bases, and 8 bases lay between the germline ends. Germline V gives CDR1 KGHDR, CDR2 SFDVKD. The CDR3 runs to 11 residues. The CDR3 nucleotides read TGTGCCACCAGTAGGGCACATGAAGCTTTCTTT. Protein product: CATSRAHEAFF.

This clonotype was seen ten or more times. The CDR3 reads CSVGQVYTEAFF. The DNA for the CDR3 is TGCAGCGTTGGGCAGGTTTACACTGAAGCTTTCTTT. V is TRBV29-1 and J is TRBJ1-1, with D unresolved. The CDR3 is 12 amino acids. Deletions cut 4 bases from V and 3 bases from J, with 9 bases between. Per the germline V gene, CDR1 is SQVTM and CDR2 is ANQGSEA. Full variable domain (rest looked up from reference TRBV29-1 and TRBJ1-1): SAVISQKPSRDICQRGTSLTIQCQVDSQVTMMFWYRQQPGQSLTLIATANQGSEATYESGFVIDKFPISRPNLTFSTLTVSNMSPEDSSIYLCSVGQVYTEAFFGQGTRLTVV.

This clonotype was counted many times. This rearrangement joins TRBV27 to TRBJ2-2; no clear D. V lost 7 bases and J lost 3, with 3 bases in between. The germline V gene has CDR1 MNHEY and CDR2 SMNVEV (reference sequence). The CDR3 runs 11 residues. The CDR3 region has the DNA TGTGCCAGCACCGACACCGGGGAGCTGTTTTTT. Its protein product is CASTDTGELFF.

Turning to this clonotype: Being one base from a much bigger clone, this may be a read error. CDR3 DNA sequence: TGTGCCAGCAGTTCCGCCTATCTCCGGGCCCCCGGTGGCTACACCTTC. It codes for CASSSAYLRAPGGYTF. The rearrangement uses TRBV12-3 or TRBV12-4 and TRBJ1-2, with unresolved D. The CDR3 loop spans 16 amino acids. Trimming left V 4 bases short and J 7 bases short, with 22 bases between.

This sequence joins TRBV7-6 and TRBJ1-3; the D is unclear. Germline values: CDR1 SGHVS, CDR2 FNYEAQ. With 10 bases removed from V and 0 bases from J, the gap between germline ends came to 22 bases. The CDR3 spans 17 residues. CDR3 loop: CAICLGSAITSGNTIYF. CDR3 bases: TGTGCCATCTGCTTAGGTTCCGCCATCACCTCTGGAAACACCATATATTTT.

This clonotype was found many times. The chain uses TRBV6-2 or TRBV6-3 and TRBJ1-2; 7 nucleotides match TRBD1. Germline V gene lookup returns CDR1 MNHEY and CDR2 SVGEGT. V dropped 6 bases and J dropped 4; count of bases not matched to a gene: 5. The CDR3 runs to 13 residues. The CDR3 region is CASSPTGIYGYTF. CDR3 DNA sequence: TGTGCCAGCAGCCCGACAGGGATCTATGGCTACACCTTC.

At least ten counts were recorded for this clonotype. V is TRBV20-1 and J is TRBJ1-1; D may be TRBD1 (5 bases). V lost 0 bases, J lost 1 base, and 9 bases lay in between. The CDR3 spans 14 residues. Germline V gene data show CDR1 as DFQATT and CDR2 as SNEGSKA (reference sequence). For the CDR3, the DNA is TGCAGTGCTAGAGATGGGGGGAAGAACACTGAAGCTTTCTTT. Residues: CSARDGGKNTEAFF.

There are a few counts of this clonotype. V is TRBV12-3 or TRBV12-4 and J is TRBJ1-1; 7 nucleotides align to TRBD1. The CDR3 is 14 residues long. The trim removed 6 bases at V and 2 bases at J, leaving 6 bases unmatched. The CDR3 spells CASRGGQSNTEAFF. The CDR3 DNA follows: TGTGCCAGCAGGGGGGGACAGTCTAACACTGAAGCTTTCTTT.